These T cell receptor beta chains were read from a single sample in a study of beta chain features in type 1 diabetes. The method was immunoSEQ multiplex PCR; TCRdb's version includes in-frame clones alone and lacks a portion of them. The repertoire has 200,000 to 300,000 clones, roughly 21% of them found once; the top ten carry 0.028%. The sample taken for sequencing was naive CD4+ T cells from blood. The receptors originated from a woman aged 40 to 49 with type 1 diabetes. The CDR3 runs from the conserved cysteine through the conserved F or W. A D gene is named only where the DNA matches it firmly. Size values are once, few and many counts, or a class for expanded clones, and some rows have none.

d_call	cdr3_length	clone_size	v_call	j_call	cdr3_nt	cdr3_aa
.	16	.	TRBV7-9	TRBJ2-1	TGTGCCAGCAGCTCCTGGAGCGGCGGCTCCTACAATGAGCAGTTCTTC	CASSSWSGGSYNEQFF
TRBD1	13	few	TRBV18	TRBJ1-2	TGTGCCAGCACTTGGGACAGCCGCCGGGGCCACACCTTC	CASTWDSRRGHTF
TRBD2	15	.	TRBV9	TRBJ2-1	TGTGCCAGCAGCTTGAGCGGGGGGCCCTACAATGAGCAGTTCTTC	CASSLSGGPYNEQFF
.	15	.	TRBV5-1	TRBJ2-1	TGCGCCAGCAGCTGGAGAAACGCCTGGGACAATGAGCAGTTCTTC	CASSWRNAWDNEQFF
TRBD2	15	.	TRBV5-1	TRBJ2-7	TGCGCCAGCAGCTATCTAGCGGGAGGGCCGGGCGAGCAGTACTTC	CASSYLAGGPGEQYF
TRBD1	15	.	TRBV5-6	TRBJ2-7	TGTGCCAGCAGCGCGGCAGACAGGGTCTCCTACGAGCAGTACTTC	CASSAADRVSYEQYF
TRBD1	15	.	TRBV27	TRBJ2-3	TGTGCCAGCTCTCGCGTGGGGACAGGGGTGGATACGCAGTATTTT	CASSRVGTGVDTQYF
TRBD2	14	.	TRBV29-1	TRBJ2-3	TGCAGCGTGGTGTGGCGGGAGAACACAGATACGCAGTATTTT	CSVVWRENTDTQYF
.	13	.	TRBV27	TRBJ1-1	TGTGCCTCCTCGGGTACCCTCGATACTGAAGCTTTCTTT	CASSGTLDTEAFF
.	13	.	TRBV6-1	TRBJ2-5	TGTGCCAGCAGTGAGGTGGCGCTTCGGGCCCAGTACTTC	CASSEVALRAQYF
TRBD2	18	few	TRBV5-4	TRBJ2-1	TGTGCCAGCAGCTTGTCCACTAGCGGGCCCAGCTCCTACAATGAGCAGTTCTTC	CASSLSTSGPSSYNEQFF
TRBD2	15	.	TRBV28	TRBJ2-7	TGTGCCAGCAGTCCGACGGGGGGACCATTCTACGAGCAGTACTTC	CASSPTGGPFYEQYF
.	15	once	TRBV30	TRBJ2-7	TGTGCCTGGAGTGTAAGAGCAGGGCCTTCCTACGAGCAGTACTTC	CAWSVRAGPSYEQYF
TRBD2	15	few	TRBV5-4	TRBJ2-5	TGTGCCAGCAGACAGAATAGCGGGGCCGAAGAGACCCAGTACTTC	CASRQNSGAEETQYF
.	12	few	TRBV29-1	TRBJ2-7	TGCAGCGTTAGGCGGGCCGGGAACGAGCAGTACTTC	CSVRRAGNEQYF
TRBD2	16	.	TRBV28	TRBJ2-3	TGTGCCAGCAGCTCATGGGGACTAGTCAGCACAGATACGCAGTATTTT	CASSSWGLVSTDTQYF
.	15	.	TRBV7-9	TRBJ1-2	TGTGCCAGCAGCTTGACCCAGGGGACCCGTGGTGGCTACACCTTC	CASSLTQGTRGGYTF
.	14	.	TRBV5-1	TRBJ2-5	TGCGCCAGCAGCCTCCTCGACAGGAGGGAGACCCAGTACTTC	CASSLLDRRETQYF
TRBD1	14	.	TRBV19	TRBJ2-1	TGTGCCAGTAGCCCGGGACAGGGGGACGGTGAGCAGTTCTTC	CASSPGQGDGEQFF
TRBD2	19	.	TRBV9	TRBJ2-2	TGTGCCAGCAGCACTCCTACCGAGGGAGGGCAGGGCGGCACCGGGGAGCTGTTTTTT	CASSTPTEGGQGGTGELFF
.	14	.	TRBV9	TRBJ2-3	TGTGCCAGCAGCCTGCGGGGAAGCACAGATACGCAGTATTTT	CASSLRGSTDTQYF